These 21 T cell receptor beta chains share one sample of origin, sequenced in a study of identical twins. TCRdb used MiXCR to reprocess the 5' RACE reads, holding one entry per CDR3 protein. The top ten clones hold approximately 1% of a sample with a few hundred thousand distinct CDR3 sequences, roughly 13% of them seen once. The sample also formed part of further work on yellow fever vaccine responses in identical twins.

Sequencing input: CD4+ T cells sorted from blood. The receptor set was obtained from a woman aged 18-30 years in good health.

V usage is TRBV7-2 and J usage is TRBJ2-1, with 10 bases identical to TRBD2. Germline-derived CDR1 and CDR2 are SGHTA and FQGNSA. This CDR3 comprises 17 residues. V gave up 4 bases and J gave up 9 bases; unmatched junction bases: 15. The CDR3 DNA reads TGTGCCAGCAGCTCCCCCCTTAGCGGGAGGCCCCAGGGTGAGCAGTTCTTC. Translated: CASSSPLSGRPQGEQFF. Full variable domain (remainder filled in from reference TRBV7-2 and TRBJ2-1): GAGVSQSPSNKVTEKGKDVELRCDPISGHTALYWYRQSLGQGLEFLIYFQGNSAPDKSGLPSDRFSAERTGGSVSTLTIQRTQQEDSAVYLCASSSPLSGRPQGEQFFGPGTRLTVL.

V and J are TRBV6-5 and TRBJ2-4; the D is unclear. Trimming took off 0 bases at V and 0 bases at J, with 6 bases between the two ends. Germline V gene lookup returns CDR1 MNHEY and CDR2 SVGAGI. This CDR3 spans 15 amino acids. This CDR3 reads CASSYSNTAKNIQYF. The CDR3 DNA follows: TGTGCCAGCAGTTACTCTAACACAGCCAAAAACATTCAGTACTTC.

V is TRBV2 and J is TRBJ2-3; 11 bases are a match to TRBD2. In germline, CDR1 is SNHLY, CDR2 FYNNEI. With 2 bases clipped from V and 4 bases from J, the junction kept 11 bases outside the gene matches. This CDR3 spans 18 amino acids. The CDR3 bases are TGTGCCAGCAGTGAATTGGCTAGCGGGGGGACGGCGTCAGATACGCAGTATTTT. Residues: CASSELASGGTASDTQYF.

The chain links TRBV7-2 to TRBJ1-2; D remains ambiguous. The length of the CDR3 is 14 residues. V lost 6 bases to trimming and J lost 8 bases, with 19 bases between them. Germline V gene sequence: CDR1 SGHTA, CDR2 FQGNSA. The CDR3 protein is CASSRNRNMGGYTF. The CDR3 DNA is TGTGCCAGCAGTCGGAACCGAAATATGGGAGGCTACACCTTC.

This clonotype was seen repeatedly, ten times or more. J is TRBJ2-4 and V is TRBV5-6; no clear D gene. The CDR3 runs 14 residues. Germline V CDR1 and CDR2: SGHDT, YYEEEE. V gave up 1 base and J gave up 6 bases, with 11 bases separating them. The CDR3 DNA follows: TGTGCCAGCAGCTTGAGGACCCCCGGAAACATTCAGTACTTC. It encodes CASSLRTPGNIQYF.

The chain links TRBV25-1 to TRBJ2-7, with 7 bases that match TRBD1. The CDR3 has 15 amino acids. Germline V gene sequence: CDR1 MGHDK, CDR2 SYGVNS. V was clipped by 2 bases and J by 6 bases; unmatched bases: 10. CDR3 sequence (DNA): TGTGCCAGCAGTGAAAACAGGGGCCTGGCTAGCGAGCAGTACTTC. Its protein is CASSENRGLASEQYF.

The J gene is TRBJ1-1, the V gene TRBV4-2; D gene uncertain. The CDR3 runs to 16 residues. Germline loops: CDR1 LGHNA, CDR2 YNFKEQ. Trimming stripped 0 bases from V and 0 bases from J, with 11 bases between. The CDR3 nucleotides read TGTGCCAGCAGCCAAGATTTCGGGCGGATGAACACTGAAGCTTTCTTT. Protein sequence: CASSQDFGRMNTEAFF.

Details on this clonotype: The junction does not match germline at one end; this may be a read error. This chain connects TRBV12-3 or TRBV12-4 to TRBJ2-7; D possibly matches TRBD1 or TRBD2 (5 bases each). There are 11 residues in the CDR3. This chain's CDR3 is CVSGRAYEQYF. For the CDR3, the DNA is TGTGTCAGCGGCAGGGCCTACGAGCAGTACTTC.

The chain joins TRBV20-1 to TRBJ1-1; 12 nucleotides line up with TRBD1. This CDR3 contains 15 residues. The germline V gene has CDR1 DFQATT and CDR2 SNEGSKA (reference sequence). The CDR3 nucleotides are TGCAGAACAACCGGGACAGGGGGCCTGAACACTGAAGCTTTCTTT. Translation gives CRTTGTGGLNTEAFF.

This clonotype was detected ten times or more. The rearrangement links TRBV7-3 to TRBJ2-1; 9 bases line up with TRBD1. Germline V gene lookup returns CDR1 SGHTA and CDR2 FQGTGA. V lost 8 bases, J lost 5 bases, and 7 bases stayed unmatched. CDR3 length equals 14 residues. CDR3 coding DNA: TGTGCCAGCCGAACAGGGGGCGAGCACAATGAGCAGTTCTTC. The encoded protein is CASRTGGEHNEQFF.

This clonotype showed up just a few times. The genes are TRBV7-8 and TRBJ2-7; 12 nucleotides line up with TRBD1. This CDR3 is built from 18 residues. Per germline, CDR1 SGHVS and CDR2 FQNEAQ. V dropped 5 bases and J dropped 4; count of bases not matched to a gene: 15. The CDR3 protein is CASSKGHAGTGGAYEQYF. CDR3 sequence (DNA): TGTGCCAGCAGCAAGGGGCACGCCGGGACAGGGGGCGCATACGAGCAGTACTTC. The full variable domain, rest sourced from reference TRBV7-8 and TRBJ2-7, is GAGVSQSPRYKVAKRGQDVALRCDPISGHVSLFWYQQALGQGPEFLTYFQNEAQLDKSGLPSDRFFAERPEGSVSTLKIQRTQQEDSAVYLCASSKGHAGTGGAYEQYFGPGTRLTVT.

This clonotype was detected ten times or more. The chain is built from TRBV20-1 and TRBJ2-3; tentatively, D is TRBD1 (5 bases). V lost 1 base and J lost 1, with 6 bases in between. The germline CDR1 and CDR2 sequences are DFQATT and SNEGSKA (reference sequence). The CDR3 is made up of 13 amino acids. The CDR3 reads CSARGQRTDTQYF. CDR3 nucleotide sequence: TGCAGTGCTAGAGGACAGCGCACAGATACGCAGTATTTT.

This clonotype has ten or more counts. The chain employs TRBV12-3 or TRBV12-4 and TRBJ2-1, with 8 bases matching TRBD1. The trim removed 5 bases at V and 5 bases at J, leaving 11 bases unmatched. The CDR3 covers 16 residues. The CDR3 here is CASSLGRDRYHNEQFF. CDR3 coding DNA: TGTGCCAGCAGTCTAGGCCGGGACAGGTACCACAATGAGCAGTTCTTC.

The rearrangement uses TRBV20-1 and TRBJ1-1, with TRBD1 matching over 7 bases. Germline V gene lookup returns CDR1 DFQATT and CDR2 SNEGSKA (reference sequence). The CDR3 sequence is 13 residues long. Trimming removed 0 bases from V and 4 bases from J; junction bases left unmatched: 2. This CDR3 is CSARETGVTEAFF. In DNA, the CDR3 is TGCAGTGCTAGAGAAACAGGGGTCACTGAAGCTTTCTTT.

The V and J genes are TRBV25-1 and TRBJ1-1; 7 bases are a match to TRBD1. The CDR3 runs 12 residues. CDR1 MGHDK and CDR2 SYGVNS come from the germline V gene. J was trimmed by 10 bases and V by 1 base; bases with no gene match: 3. CDR3 DNA: TGTGCCAGCAGTGAATCTACAGGGGTAGCTTTCTTT. Translating it yields CASSESTGVAFF.

V and J are TRBV14 and TRBJ1-1; D is ambiguous. V was shortened by 0 bases and J by 9 bases, with 8 bases between the two germline ends. Looked up from germline, CDR1 is SGHDN and CDR2 is FVKESK. The CDR3 has 12 residues. The chain's CDR3 is CASSQDSRKAFF. The CDR3 nucleotides read TGTGCCAGCAGCCAAGATTCAAGGAAAGCTTTCTTT. The full variable domain, completed using reference TRBV14 and TRBJ1-1, is EAGVTQFPSHSVIEKGQTVTLRCDPISGHDNLYWYRRVMGKEIKFLLHFVKESKQDESGMPNNRFLAERTGGTYSTLKVQPAELEDSGVYFCASSQDSRKAFFGQGTRLTVV.

The gene calls are TRBV19 and TRBJ2-3; possibly TRBD2 for D (6 bases). Between the trimmed V and J ends, which lost 7 bases and 3 bases, there was a span of 14 bases. The CDR3 is 14 residues long. Germline V gene lookup returns CDR1 LNHDA and CDR2 SQIVND (reference sequence). In DNA, the CDR3 is TGTGCCAGTACTACAGGAGGGAAAACAGATACGCAGTATTTT. Translating it yields CASTTGGKTDTQYF.

This clonotype was seen ten or more times. The rearrangement joins TRBV11-2 to TRBJ2-3; D gene ambiguous. This CDR3 is 15 amino acids long. Trimming removed 3 bases from V and 1 base from J, with 11 bases in between. CDR1 is SGHAT, CDR2 FQNNGV, per germline. The chain's CDR3 is CASSFIGSGTDTQYF. CDR3 DNA: TGTGCCAGCAGCTTTATAGGGTCGGGCACAGATACGCAGTATTTT.

This clonotype was recorded at least ten times. The V call is TRBV7-2, the J call TRBJ2-2; 8 nucleotides agree with TRBD1. The CDR3 has 15 residues. Per the germline V gene, CDR1 is SGHTA and CDR2 is FQGNSA. With V trimmed by 3 bases and J by 7 bases, 7 bases remained unmatched. The CDR3 DNA sequence: TGTGCCAGCAGCTTCCTGACAGGGGCGGTCGGGGAGCTGTTTTTT. This codes for CASSFLTGAVGELFF.

The rearrangement uses TRBV20-1 and TRBJ2-1; D is possibly TRBD1 or TRBD2 (6 bases each). This CDR3 has 14 residues. V shed 0 bases and J shed 10 bases, with 16 bases lying between them. Germline V CDR1 and CDR2: DFQATT, SNEGSKA (reference sequence). CDR3 region: CSARDWGASWEQFF. DNA for the CDR3: TGCAGTGCTAGAGATTGGGGGGCTAGCTGGGAGCAGTTCTTC.

This clonotype showed up just a few times. The rearrangement links TRBV20-1 to TRBJ2-7; the D gene is possibly TRBD2 (6 bases). The ends were cut back, 0 bases at V and 3 bases at J, with 12 bases in the middle. The germline V gene encodes CDR1 DFQATT and CDR2 SNEGSKA (reference sequence). This CDR3 region has 14 residues. CDR3 bases: TGCAGTGCTAGAGATGGTAATAGCGGCTACGAGCAGTACTTC. It encodes CSARDGNSGYEQYF.